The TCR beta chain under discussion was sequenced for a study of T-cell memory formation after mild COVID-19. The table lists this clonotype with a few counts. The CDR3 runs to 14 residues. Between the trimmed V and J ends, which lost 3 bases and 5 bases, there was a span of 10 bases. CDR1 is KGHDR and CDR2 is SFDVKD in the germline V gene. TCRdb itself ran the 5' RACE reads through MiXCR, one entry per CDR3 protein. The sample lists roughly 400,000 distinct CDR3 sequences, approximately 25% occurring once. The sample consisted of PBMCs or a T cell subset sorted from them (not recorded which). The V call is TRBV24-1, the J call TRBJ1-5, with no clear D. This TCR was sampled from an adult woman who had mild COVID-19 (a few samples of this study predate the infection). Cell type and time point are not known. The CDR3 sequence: CATSDGSEHQPQHF. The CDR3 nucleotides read TGTGCCACCAGTGATGGGAGCGAGCATCAGCCCCAGCATTTT.